This T cell receptor beta chain was profiled in a study of blood T cell repertoires in COVID-19. Study in general: Samples of COVID-19 (acute and convalescent) were obtained from the United States, Italy and Spain. The analysed material was cDNA or gDNA that came from T cells, B-cell-depleted T cells, or PBMCs.

V shed 2 bases, J shed 6 bases, and the junction held 11 bases outside the gene matches. Per the germline V gene, CDR1 is KGHSH and CDR2 is LQKENI. This CDR3 is built from 16 residues. Authors' analysis steps: From reference gene primer amplification, estimates of nucleated cell counts were derived. Using immunoSEQ multiplex PCR, the repertoire was profiled, and TCRdb retains in-frame clones only, with some absent. The V and J calls and the clone size are those of that table, but D and trimming were determined from the DNA. The table shows about 270,000 clones, with around four fifths occurring only once.

The source is a woman in her forties or fifties with active or convalescent COVID-19. The material sequenced was peripheral blood. The chain recombines TRBV18 with TRBJ1-2; 8 positions match TRBD1. CDR3 DNA: TGTGCCAGCTCACCAACAGGGGGTACGGTGTACGATGGCTACACCTTC. It translates to CASSPTGGTVYDGYTF.